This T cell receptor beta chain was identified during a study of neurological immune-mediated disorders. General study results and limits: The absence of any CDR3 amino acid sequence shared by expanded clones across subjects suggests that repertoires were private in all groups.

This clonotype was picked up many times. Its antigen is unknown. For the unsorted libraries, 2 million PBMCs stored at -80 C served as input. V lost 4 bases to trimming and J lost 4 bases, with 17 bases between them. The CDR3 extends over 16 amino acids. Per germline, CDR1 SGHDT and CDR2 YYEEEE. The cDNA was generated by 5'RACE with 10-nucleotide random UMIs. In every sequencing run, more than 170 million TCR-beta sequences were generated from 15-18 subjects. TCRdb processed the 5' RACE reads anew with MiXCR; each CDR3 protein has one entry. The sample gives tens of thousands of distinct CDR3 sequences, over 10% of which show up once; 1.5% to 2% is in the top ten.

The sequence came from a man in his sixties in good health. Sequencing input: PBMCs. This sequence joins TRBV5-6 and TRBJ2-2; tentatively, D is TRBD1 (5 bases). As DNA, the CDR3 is TGTGCCAGCAGCCCCGAGCTCAGGGCGAGCACCGGGGAGCTGTTTTTT. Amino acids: CASSPELRASTGELFF.